The clone carrying this T cell receptor beta chain appeared a few times. The junction and the germline gene differ at one end; a read error may be behind it. From RNA transcripts, TCR beta CDR3 regions were amplified. Carried out on the TCR CDR3, a first-round RT-PCR used the HTBI primer set. TCRdb ran MiXCR on the multiplex PCR reads and lists one entry per CDR3 protein. The repertoire consists of 500,000 to 750,000 distinct CDR3 sequences, with over 12% occurring once and the leading ten covering around 7%. Per the germline V gene, CDR1 is MDHEN and CDR2 is SYDVKM. The CDR3 loop spans 13 amino acids. This sample is part of a study of T cells in Graves' hyperthyroidism and ophthalmopathy.

J is TRBJ2-7 and V is TRBV28, with D perhaps TRBD1 (6 bases). The sequencing sample was made of blood. This TCR was recovered from a woman between 18 and 29 years old with Graves' ophthalmopathy. CDR3 in DNA: TGTGCCGGCAGTTTTGGGGGCTACTACGAGCAGTACTTC. Its translation: CAGSFGGYYEQYF.